This T cell receptor (beta chain) was recovered during a study of CD8+ T cells in alopecia areata. Study at large: Patients received oral tofacitinib, 5 to 10 mg twice daily, for moderate-to-severe alopecia areata.

Germline assignment: CDR1 MNHNY and CDR2 SVGAGI (reference sequence). This CDR3 contains 14 residues. With V trimmed by 5 bases and J by 1 base, 2 bases remained unmatched. The treatment is: oral pan-JAK inhibitor, 5-10 mg twice daily. Collection of lesional scalp punch biopsies and peripheral blood was performed in alopecia areata patients. This clone appeared many times. Antigen: not known. Once RNA had been extracted, it was reverse transcribed into cDNA to act as the sequencing template. Assay: immunoSEQ multiplex PCR; the TCRdb copy retains only in-frame clones and omits some. The data hold under 350,000 clones, with 58% observed a single time. General study points: Lesional scalp exceeded normal scalp in clonality, especially in alopecia totalis/universalis. Scalp samples also contribute reads from the resident alphabeta T cells found in normal skin.

The origin of this receptor is a human donor with alopecia areata. The chain couples TRBV6-6 to TRBJ1-1, with 9 bases aligning to TRBD1. The specimen comprised CD4+ T cells sorted from blood, sampled at week 24, from a patient treated with tofacitinib. CDR3 region: CASSKGQGNTEAFF. The CDR3 DNA is TGTGCCAGCAGTAAGGGACAGGGGAACACTGAAGCTTTCTTT.